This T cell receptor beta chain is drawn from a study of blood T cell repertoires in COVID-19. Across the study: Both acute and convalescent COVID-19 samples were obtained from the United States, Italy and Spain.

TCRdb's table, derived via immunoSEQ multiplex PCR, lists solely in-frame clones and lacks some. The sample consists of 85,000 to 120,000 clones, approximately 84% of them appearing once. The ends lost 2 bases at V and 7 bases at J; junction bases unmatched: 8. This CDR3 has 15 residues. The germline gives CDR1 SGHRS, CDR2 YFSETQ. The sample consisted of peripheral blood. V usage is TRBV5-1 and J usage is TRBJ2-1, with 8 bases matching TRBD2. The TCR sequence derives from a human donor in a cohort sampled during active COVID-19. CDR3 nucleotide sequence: TGCGCCAGCAGCTTTGTTGCGGGGGGCGGGAATGAGCAGTTCTTC. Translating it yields CASSFVAGGGNEQFF.